These 7 T cell receptor beta chains were all obtained from the same sample, sequenced in a study of CD8+CD57+ T cells in acquired aplastic anemia. Patients chosen for sequencing had CD8+CD57+ cells that had expanded, as shown by flow cytometry. Genomic DNA, the template, was used for profiling of the TCR beta VDJ and CDR3. TCRdb re-called the reads with MiXCR, one entry per CDR3 protein. Found here are about 180,000 distinct CDR3 sequences, roughly 65% of them singletons; the top ten hold approximately 46%. What was sequenced was sorted CD4+, CD8+, or CD8+CD57+ T cells (not recorded which) from PBMCs. These receptors were taken from a human donor with aplastic anemia.

This clonotype was seen more than once but under ten times. V and J are TRBV29-1 and TRBJ1-1; 8 bases line up with TRBD1. The germline gives CDR1 SQVTM, CDR2 ANQGSEA. The CDR3 is made up of 13 amino acids. After removal of 2 bases from V and 5 bases from J, the junction contained 4 bases not matched to a gene. In DNA, the CDR3 is TGCAGCGTTGAACCACAGGGGGAGACTGAAGCTTTCTTT. Protein product: CSVEPQGETEAFF.

V gene TRBV20-1 combines with J gene TRBJ2-3; 8 bases map to TRBD1. Germline CDR1 is DFQATT and CDR2 is SNEGSKA (reference sequence). This CDR3 is built from 18 residues. V shed 8 bases and J 3 bases; nucleotides not matched to a gene: 22. The CDR3 sequence: CSSSGQGQVAGPTDTQYF. The CDR3 nucleotides read TGCAGTTCCTCTGGACAGGGCCAGGTCGCGGGGCCTACAGATACGCAGTATTTT.

V gene TRBV20-1 combines with J gene TRBJ2-7; 10 nucleotides align to TRBD1. The CDR3 spans 14 residues. Germline trimming cut 6 bases from V and 3 bases from J; bases unmatched to any gene: 8. CDR1 and CDR2 (germline): DFQATT, SNEGSKA (reference sequence). DNA of the CDR3: TGCAGTGCCCGCAGAAGGACAGGGGGCTACGAGCAGTACTTC. Protein sequence: CSARRRTGGYEQYF.

In this sample, this clonotype turned up once. This chain links TRBV7-2 with TRBJ2-4; D gene unclear. The CDR3 loop spans 13 amino acids. V was pared by 1 base and J by 4 bases, with 5 bases between. Germline V gene sequence: CDR1 SGHTA, CDR2 FQGNSA. As DNA, the CDR3 is TGTGCCAGCAGCTTAGATCAGAAAAACATTCAGTACTTC. Protein sequence: CASSLDQKNIQYF. The whole variable domain, remainder taken from reference TRBV7-2 and TRBJ2-4, is GAGVSQSPSNKVTEKGKDVELRCDPISGHTALYWYRQSLGQGLEFLIYFQGNSAPDKSGLPSDRFSAERTGGSVSTLTIQRTQQEDSAVYLCASSLDQKNIQYFGAGTRLSVL.

Only a few counts were recorded for this clonotype. The rearrangement links TRBV7-8 to TRBJ2-7; 9 bases match TRBD1. Germline CDR1 reads SGHVS; CDR2 reads FQNEAQ. Trimming removed 4 bases from V and 3 bases from J; junction bases left unmatched: 7. CDR3 length equals 15 residues. CDR3 DNA: TGTGCCAGCAGCTGGGGACAGGGACAGGGCTACGAGCAGTACTTC. It encodes CASSWGQGQGYEQYF.

V gene TRBV6-2 or TRBV6-3 combines with J gene TRBJ2-1, with no clear D. CDR3 size: 14 residues. V dropped 5 bases and J dropped 6 bases, with 14 bases sitting between them. The germline gives CDR1 MNHEY, CDR2 SVGEGT. CDR3 sequence (DNA): TGTGCCAGCAGTCTCGGCCGCGGCCTCAATGAGCAGTTCTTC. It encodes CASSLGRGLNEQFF.

The rearrangement joins TRBV15 to TRBJ1-3, with D possibly being TRBD1 (6 bases). Trimming pared 1 base from V and 4 bases from J, leaving 14 bases between. This CDR3 comprises 16 residues. The germline gives CDR1 LNHNV, CDR2 YYDKDF (reference sequence). Written as DNA, the CDR3 is TGTGCCACCAGCAGAGGGGCCACAGGGTCAGGAAACACCATATATTTT. It yields the protein CATSRGATGSGNTIYF.